A single sample gave rise to the 2 T cell receptor beta chains below, sequenced in a study of T cell responses to AZD1222 COVID-19 vaccine. The table came from immunoSEQ multiplex PCR; TCRdb's copy has only in-frame clones and leaves some out. The sample holds 150,000 to 200,000 clones, about 90% seen once. The material was peripheral blood, obtained 28 days after the second AZD1222 dose. The receptors here all came from an adult who received the AZD1222 COVID-19 vaccine.

The genes are TRBV13 and TRBJ1-2; TRBD1 is a possible D gene (6 bases). The CDR3 has 12 residues. Germline loops: CDR1 PRHDT, CDR2 FYEKMQ (reference sequence). The germline V and J ends were trimmed by 3 bases and 6 bases, with 8 bases remaining between them. The CDR3 bases are TGTGCCAGCAGCTTGAGGGGGGATGGCTACACCTTC. Residues: CASSLRGDGYTF.

The V and J genes are TRBV25-1 and TRBJ1-1, with D tentatively TRBD1 (5 bases). Germline assignment: CDR1 MGHDK and CDR2 SYGVNS. Trimming removed 3 bases at V and 1 base at J, with 9 bases between. The CDR3 sequence is 14 residues long. DNA of the CDR3: TGTGCCAGCAGTGACGAGGGGAGGAACACTGAAGCTTTCTTT. It specifies CASSDEGRNTEAFF.